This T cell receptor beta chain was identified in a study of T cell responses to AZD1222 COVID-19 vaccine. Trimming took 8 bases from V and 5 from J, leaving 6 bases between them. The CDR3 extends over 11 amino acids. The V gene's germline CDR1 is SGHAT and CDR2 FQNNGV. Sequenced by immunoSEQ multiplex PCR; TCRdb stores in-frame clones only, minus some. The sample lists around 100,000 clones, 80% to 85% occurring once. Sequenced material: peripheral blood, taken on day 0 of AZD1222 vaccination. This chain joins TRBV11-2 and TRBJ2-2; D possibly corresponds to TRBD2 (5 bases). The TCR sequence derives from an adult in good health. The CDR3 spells CASQRTGELFF. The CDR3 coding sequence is TGTGCCAGCCAGCGGACCGGGGAGCTGTTTTTT.